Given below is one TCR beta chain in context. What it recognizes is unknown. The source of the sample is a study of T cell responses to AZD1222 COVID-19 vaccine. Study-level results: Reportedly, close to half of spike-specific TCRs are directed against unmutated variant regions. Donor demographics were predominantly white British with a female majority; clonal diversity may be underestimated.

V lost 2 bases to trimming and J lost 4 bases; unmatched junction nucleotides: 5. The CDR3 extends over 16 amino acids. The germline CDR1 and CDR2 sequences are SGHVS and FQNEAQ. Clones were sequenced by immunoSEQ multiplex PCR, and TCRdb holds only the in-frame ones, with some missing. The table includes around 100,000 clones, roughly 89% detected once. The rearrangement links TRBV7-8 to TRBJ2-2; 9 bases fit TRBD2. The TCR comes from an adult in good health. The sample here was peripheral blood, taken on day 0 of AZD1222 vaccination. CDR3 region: CASSLRSGGITGELFF. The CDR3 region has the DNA TGTGCCAGCAGCTTACGTAGCGGGGGCATCACCGGGGAGCTGTTTTTT.